Shown below are 30 T cell receptor beta chains from a single sample sequenced in a study of identifying expanded T cells in peripheral blood. Repertoires were generated with immunoSEQ multiplex PCR, while TCRdb's copy carries only in-frame clones and drops some. In the table there are about 100,000 clones, around 86% of which are singletons. The sequenced sample consisted of blood. These receptors were collected from a person aged 18-70 years in good health.

This chain joins TRBV7-9 and TRBJ1-1; D not certain. Trimming removed 6 bases at V and 8 bases at J, with 16 bases between. CDR3 size: 13 residues. Looked up from germline, CDR1 is SEHNR and CDR2 is FQNEAQ (reference sequence). The CDR3 DNA follows: TGTGCCAGCAGTCAGGACGATGGTCGGGAAGCTTTCTTT. It yields the protein CASSQDDGREAFF.

J is TRBJ1-1 and V is TRBV9; TRBD1 matches 9 bases. The CDR3 covers 17 residues. Germline-derived CDR1 and CDR2 are SGDLS and YYNGEE. V dropped 2 bases and J dropped 0; count of bases not matched to a gene: 8. The CDR3 region is CASSVEQGAGMNTEAFF. DNA of the CDR3: TGTGCCAGCAGCGTTGAACAGGGGGCGGGGATGAACACTGAAGCTTTCTTT.

The chain links TRBV6-5 to TRBJ2-7; 7 bases match TRBD2. Germline V gene sequence: CDR1 MNHEY, CDR2 SVGAGI. The CDR3 extends over 15 amino acids. V was clipped by 9 bases and J by 0 bases; unmatched bases: 11. CDR3 loop: CASVRARTSSYEQYF. CDR3 DNA sequence: TGTGCCAGTGTTAGGGCCAGGACTAGCTCCTACGAGCAGTACTTC.

J is TRBJ2-3 and V is TRBV5-1; 8 positions match TRBD1. Germline CDR1 SGHRS, CDR2 YFSETQ. The CDR3 runs 14 residues. V lost 4 bases to trimming and J lost 5 bases; unmatched junction nucleotides: 6. In DNA form, the CDR3 reads TGCGCCAGCAGCGTCAGGGGGCCAGAAGATACGCAGTATTTT. It encodes CASSVRGPEDTQYF.

The chain employs TRBV5-1 and TRBJ2-2; 7 nucleotides agree with TRBD1. After removal of 5 bases from V and 2 bases from J, the junction contained 12 bases not matched to a gene. Germline CDR1 is SGHRS and CDR2 is YFSETQ. This CDR3 is built from 17 residues. CDR3 residues: CASSPQQGLINTGELFF. In nucleotides, the CDR3 is TGCGCCAGCAGTCCTCAACAGGGGTTGATAAACACCGGGGAGCTGTTTTTT.

The chain is built from TRBV30 and TRBJ1-4; 8 nucleotides agree with TRBD1. CDR3 size: 13 residues. Trimming cost V 4 bases and J 8 bases; bases outside gene matches: 6. Germline V gene data show CDR1 as GTSNPN and CDR2 as SVGIG (reference sequence). The CDR3 region is CAWTGQAAEKLFF. DNA for the CDR3: TGTGCCTGGACGGGACAGGCTGCGGAAAAACTGTTTTTT.

CDR3 protein: CASSEDGGSGANVLTF. The DNA of the CDR3 is TGTGCCAGCAGTGAAGATGGGGGTTCTGGGGCCAACGTCCTGACTTTC. The chain combines TRBV6-1 with TRBJ2-6; D may correspond to TRBD1 or TRBD2 (5 bases each). Germline V lookup: CDR1 MNHNS, CDR2 SASEGT. The V end lost 1 base, the J end lost 1 base, and 8 bases lay between the germline ends. The CDR3 loop spans 16 amino acids.

This clone was observed once. This rearrangement joins TRBV14 to TRBJ2-1; 9 bases align to TRBD1. The CDR3 totals 15 residues. Germline CDR1 and CDR2: SGHDN and FVKESK. V shed 4 bases, J shed 6 bases, and the junction held 7 bases outside the gene matches. In DNA, the CDR3 is TGTGCCAGCAGCCCCCCGGGACAGGGACTCAATGAGCAGTTCTTC. It codes for CASSPPGQGLNEQFF.

Only one count was recorded for this clone. The CDR3 protein is CASSPRLAERNTQYF. CDR3 nucleotide sequence: TGTGCCAGCAGTCCCAGACTAGCGGAACGTAATACGCAGTATTTT. The V gene is TRBV6-5, the J gene TRBJ2-3, with 9 bases aligning to TRBD2. Germline values: CDR1 MNHEY, CDR2 SVGAGI. The CDR3 covers 15 residues. Losses at the gene ends were 5 bases for V and 7 bases for J; bases not matched to a gene: 10.

The chain couples TRBV9 to TRBJ2-7; D remains unclear. Germline CDR1 reads SGDLS; CDR2 reads YYNGEE. V shed 0 bases and J shed 5 bases, with 6 bases lying between them. The CDR3 length is 12 residues. The CDR3 DNA reads TGTGCCAGCAGCGTAGGGAGCGACGAGCAGTACTTC. Its protein product is CASSVGSDEQYF.

The V call is TRBV11-3, the J call TRBJ1-3; 7 bases line up with TRBD1. Germline V gene lookup returns CDR1 SGHNT and CDR2 YENEEA. V was pared by 5 bases and J by 0 bases, with 7 bases of the junction left unmatched. This CDR3 has 16 residues. The CDR3 loop reads CASSRQGQSSGNTIYF. In DNA, the CDR3 is TGTGCCAGCAGCCGACAGGGACAGAGCTCTGGAAACACCATATATTTT.

This chain connects TRBV6-1 to TRBJ1-1, with TRBD1 matching over 7 bases. CDR1 is MNHNS, CDR2 SASEGT, per germline. Trimming at V came to 5 bases and at J to 3 bases, leaving 9 bases not matched to a gene. The CDR3 consists of 15 residues. This CDR3 is CASSITGEGYTEAFF. The CDR3 region has the DNA TGTGCCAGCAGTATAACAGGGGAAGGGTACACTGAAGCTTTCTTT.

This chain connects TRBV4-1 to TRBJ2-2; D unclear. CDR3 length equals 13 residues. The V and J ends lost 4 bases and 3 bases respectively, with 6 bases between them. The V gene's germline CDR1 is MGHRA and CDR2 YSYEKL. The CDR3 DNA sequence: TGCGCCAGCAGCCCCCTGGACACCGGGGAGCTGTTTTTT. This encodes CASSPLDTGELFF.

This chain uses TRBV6-5 with TRBJ1-1; D is possibly TRBD1 (5 bases). Germline values: CDR1 MNHEY, CDR2 SVGAGI. CDR3 size: 14 residues. Trimming cost V 8 bases and J 0 bases, with 13 bases left between them. The CDR3 loop reads CASGPGTVNTEAFF. The CDR3 DNA sequence: TGTGCCAGCGGGCCTGGGACGGTGAACACTGAAGCTTTCTTT.

J is TRBJ1-2 and V is TRBV4-3; D possibly corresponds to TRBD1 (5 bases). Trimming removed 1 base from V and 9 bases from J, with 18 bases in between. CDR3 size: 15 residues. Germline V gene data show CDR1 as LGHNA and CDR2 as YSLEER. CDR3 protein: CASSQVGTGPGRYTF. CDR3 sequence (DNA): TGCGCCAGCAGCCAAGTCGGGACTGGACCAGGTCGCTACACCTTC.

This chain uses TRBV5-1 with TRBJ2-1; D call uncertain. This CDR3 has 11 residues. The germline CDR1 and CDR2 sequences are SGHRS and YFSETQ. The V end lost 6 bases, the J end lost 4 bases, and 5 bases lay between the germline ends. This CDR3 is CASKAYNEQFF. For the CDR3, the DNA is TGCGCCAGCAAAGCATACAATGAGCAGTTCTTC. Using reference TRBV5-1 and TRBJ2-1 for the parts outside the CDR3, the full variable domain is KAGVTQTPRYLIKTRGQQVTLSCSPISGHRSVSWYQQTPGQGLQFLFEYFSETQRNKGNFPGRFSGRQFSNSRSEMNVSTLELGDSALYLCASKAYNEQFFGPGTRLTVL.

This clone was counted at least ten times. The CDR3 bases are TGTGCCAGCAGTGAATCGCGTGGGAATTCACCCCTCCACTTT. Protein product: CASSESRGNSPLHF. The chain joins TRBV25-1 to TRBJ1-6; unclear D gene. Germline-derived CDR1 and CDR2 are MGHDK and SYGVNS. The CDR3 has 14 amino acids. Between the trimmed V and J ends, which lost 1 base and 7 bases, there was a span of 8 bases. Variable domain in full (rest from reference TRBV25-1 and TRBJ1-6): EADIYQTPRYLVIGTGKKITLECSQTMGHDKMYWYQQDPGMELHLIHYSYGVNSTEKGDLSSESTVSRIRTEHFPLTLESARPSHTSQYLCASSESRGNSPLHFGNGTRLTVT.

This clone was seen only a few times. V usage is TRBV15 and J usage is TRBJ2-3; TRBD2 agrees at 8 bases. Germline values: CDR1 LNHNV, CDR2 YYDKDF (reference sequence). The CDR3 covers 15 residues. V was clipped by 1 base and J by 2 bases; unmatched bases: 2. In DNA form, the CDR3 reads TGTGCCACCAGCAGAGGGCGGGGGGACACAGATACGCAGTATTTT. This translates into CATSRGRGDTDTQYF.

V usage is TRBV11-2 and J usage is TRBJ1-6; TRBD1 aligns across 8 bases. Germline V gene sequence: CDR1 SGHAT, CDR2 FQNNGV. With 6 bases clipped from V and 10 bases from J, the junction kept 11 bases outside the gene matches. The CDR3 has 15 residues. The CDR3 DNA sequence: TGTGCCAGCAGTCGGACGGGACAGGTTGGGTCACCCCTCCACTTT. Protein sequence: CASSRTGQVGSPLHF.

The V and J genes are TRBV21-1 and TRBJ2-1; TRBD1 was called by the table and not checked on the DNA. TRBV21-1 is annotated as a pseudogene. This CDR3 comprises 13 residues. For the CDR3, the DNA is TGTGCCAGCAGAGGGGGCACGGCTGGAGAGCAGTTCTTC. This codes for CASRGGTAGEQFF.

The rearrangement joins TRBV10-3 to TRBJ2-5; D is ambiguous. The length of the CDR3 is 10 residues. V was clipped by 8 bases and J by 2 bases, with 3 bases between them. Germline lookup yields CDR1 ENHRY and CDR2 SYGVKD. The CDR3 bases are TGTGCCATCGGGCAAGAGACCCAGTACTTC. This sequence encodes CAIGQETQYF.

V is TRBV6-1 and J is TRBJ1-2; D gene ambiguous. CDR1 and CDR2 from the germline V gene are MNHNS and SASEGT. V lost 7 bases to trimming and J lost 4 bases, with 13 bases between them. The CDR3 covers 13 residues. The CDR3 DNA reads TGTGCCAGCAATAACCCTCTATTCTATGGCTACACCTTC. Its translation: CASNNPLFYGYTF.

This clone was found once. The chain uses TRBV6-1 and TRBJ1-1; D unresolved. This CDR3 region has 14 residues. Looked up from germline, CDR1 is MNHNS and CDR2 is SASEGT. V lost 1 base and J 5 bases, leaving 11 bases between the germline ends. The CDR3 coding sequence is TGTGCCAGCAGTGAAGGGGGTGAAAGGACTGAAGCTTTCTTT. Protein: CASSEGGERTEAFF.

The chain couples TRBV29-1 to TRBJ2-3; the D gene is possibly TRBD1 (5 bases). V was cut by 4 bases and J by 4 bases, with 6 bases left in between. The CDR3 length is 11 residues. Germline lookup yields CDR1 SQVTM and CDR2 ANQGSEA. This chain's CDR3 is CSVAGSDTQYF. DNA for the CDR3: TGCAGCGTTGCAGGGTCAGATACGCAGTATTTT.

This clone was detected a few times. The V gene is TRBV5-1, the J gene TRBJ2-1; D call uncertain. V lost 3 bases, J lost 6 bases, and 13 bases lay in between. The CDR3 is made up of 14 amino acids. Germline V gives CDR1 SGHRS, CDR2 YFSETQ. The CDR3 nucleotides read TGCGCCAGCAGCTCTGGGCCCCCCACCAATGAGCAGTTCTTC. This translates into CASSSGPPTNEQFF.

The chain uses TRBV5-6 and TRBJ1-3; unclear D gene. From germline, CDR1 is SGHDT and CDR2 YYEEEE. The CDR3 loop spans 15 amino acids. V gave up 3 bases and J gave up 1 base, with 11 bases separating them. In nucleotides, the CDR3 is TGTGCCAGCAGCTACTTTGAACTATCTGGAAACACCATATATTTT. Translated, it gives CASSYFELSGNTIYF.

The chain couples TRBV7-2 to TRBJ2-4; no clear D. The germline CDR1 and CDR2 sequences are SGHTA and FQGNSA. The CDR3 extends over 13 amino acids. With 2 bases removed from V and 5 bases from J, the gap between germline ends came to 7 bases. CDR3 in DNA: TGTGCCAGCAGCTTAAATCATGAAAACATTCAGTACTTC. Its protein product is CASSLNHENIQYF.

DNA of the CDR3: TGTGCCAGCAGCTTGGCGGGGACAGGGAGAGATACGCAGTATTTT. Encoded protein: CASSLAGTGRDTQYF. The gene calls are TRBV5-8 and TRBJ2-3; 9 bases are a match to TRBD1. The CDR3 totals 15 residues. Germline CDR1 reads SGHTS; CDR2 reads YDEGEE. V trimming: 0 bases; J trimming: 5 bases; junction bases outside the gene matches: 4.

The chain carries TRBV15 and TRBJ1-1, with D unclear. V shed 5 bases and J shed 5 bases, with 24 bases lying between them. The CDR3 is made up of 17 amino acids. CDR1 is LNHNV, CDR2 YYDKDF, per germline (reference sequence). CDR3 coding DNA: TGTGCCACCAGCCCCCTATCGGGGTCATTAGGGTTGACTGAAGCTTTCTTT. This encodes CATSPLSGSLGLTEAFF.

The V and J genes are TRBV2 and TRBJ2-3; TRBD1 matches at 7 bases. The germline gives CDR1 SNHLY, CDR2 FYNNEI. This CDR3 region has 10 residues. V was clipped by 8 bases and J by 12 bases; unmatched bases: 5. CDR3 sequence: CASGQANQYF. In DNA, the CDR3 is TGTGCCAGCGGACAGGCCAATCAGTATTTT.